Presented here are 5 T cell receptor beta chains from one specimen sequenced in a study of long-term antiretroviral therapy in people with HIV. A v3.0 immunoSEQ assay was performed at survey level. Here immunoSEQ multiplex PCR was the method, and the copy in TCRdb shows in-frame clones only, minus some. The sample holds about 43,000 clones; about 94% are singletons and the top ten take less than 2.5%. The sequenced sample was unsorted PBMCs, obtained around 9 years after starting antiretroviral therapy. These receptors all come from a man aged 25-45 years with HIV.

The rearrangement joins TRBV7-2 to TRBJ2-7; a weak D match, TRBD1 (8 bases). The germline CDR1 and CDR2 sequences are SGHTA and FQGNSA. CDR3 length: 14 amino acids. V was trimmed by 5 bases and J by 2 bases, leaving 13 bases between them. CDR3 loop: CASSDRGGPYEQYF. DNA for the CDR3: TGTGCCAGCAGCGACAGGGGAGGGCCCTACGAGCAGTACTTC.

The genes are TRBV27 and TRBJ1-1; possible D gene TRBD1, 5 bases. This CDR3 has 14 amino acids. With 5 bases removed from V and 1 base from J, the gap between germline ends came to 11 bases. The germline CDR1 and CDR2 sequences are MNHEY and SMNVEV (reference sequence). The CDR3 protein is CASSEGVRNTEAFF. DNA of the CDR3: TGTGCCAGCAGTGAAGGGGTGAGGAACACTGAAGCTTTCTTT.

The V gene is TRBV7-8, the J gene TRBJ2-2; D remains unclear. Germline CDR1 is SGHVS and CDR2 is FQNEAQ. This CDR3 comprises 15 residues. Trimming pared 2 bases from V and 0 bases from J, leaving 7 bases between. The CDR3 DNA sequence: TGTGCCAGCAGCTTAAGGGATTCGAACACCGGGGAGCTGTTTTTT. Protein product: CASSLRDSNTGELFF.

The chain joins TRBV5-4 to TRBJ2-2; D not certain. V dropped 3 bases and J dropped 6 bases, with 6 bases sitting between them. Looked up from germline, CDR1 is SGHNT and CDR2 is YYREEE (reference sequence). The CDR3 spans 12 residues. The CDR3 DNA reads TGTGCCAGCAGCTCCAGACCCGGGGAGCTGTTTTTT. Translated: CASSSRPGELFF.

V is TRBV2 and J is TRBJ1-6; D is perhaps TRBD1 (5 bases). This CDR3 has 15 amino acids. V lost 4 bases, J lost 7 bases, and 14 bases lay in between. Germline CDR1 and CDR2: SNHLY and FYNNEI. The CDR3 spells CASSGAAGTNSPLHF. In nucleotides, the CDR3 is TGTGCCAGCAGTGGAGCCGCAGGGACCAATTCACCCCTCCACTTT.